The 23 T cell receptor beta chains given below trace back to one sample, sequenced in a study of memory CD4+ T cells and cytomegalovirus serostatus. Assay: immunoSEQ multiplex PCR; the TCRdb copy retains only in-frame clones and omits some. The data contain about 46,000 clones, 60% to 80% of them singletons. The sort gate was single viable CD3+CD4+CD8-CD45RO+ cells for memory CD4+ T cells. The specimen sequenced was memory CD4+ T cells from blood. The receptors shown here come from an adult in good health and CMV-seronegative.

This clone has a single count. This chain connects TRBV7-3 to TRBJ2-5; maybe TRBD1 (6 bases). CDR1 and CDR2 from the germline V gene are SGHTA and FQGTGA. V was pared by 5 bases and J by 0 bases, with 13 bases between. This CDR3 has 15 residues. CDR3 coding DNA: TGTGCCAGCAGCCCGGGACACTTGTACCAAGAGACCCAGTACTTC. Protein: CASSPGHLYQETQYF.

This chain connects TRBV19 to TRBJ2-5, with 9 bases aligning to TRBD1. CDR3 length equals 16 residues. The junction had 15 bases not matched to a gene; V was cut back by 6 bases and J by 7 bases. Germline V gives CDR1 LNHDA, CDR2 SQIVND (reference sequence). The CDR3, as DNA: TGTGCCAGTAGCCAAGCCGGGACAGGGTCAAGAGGGACCCAGTACTTC. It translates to CASSQAGTGSRGTQYF.

CDR3 region: CASSLRGSTNTGELFF. In DNA form, the CDR3 reads TGTGCCAGCAGCTTACGGGGCAGTACCAACACCGGGGAGCTGTTTTTT. This sequence joins TRBV7-6 and TRBJ2-2; possibly TRBD1 or TRBD2 for D (5 bases each). The V end lost 2 bases, the J end lost 2 bases, and 12 bases lay between the germline ends. Germline V lookup: CDR1 SGHVS, CDR2 FNYEAQ. CDR3 length equals 16 residues.

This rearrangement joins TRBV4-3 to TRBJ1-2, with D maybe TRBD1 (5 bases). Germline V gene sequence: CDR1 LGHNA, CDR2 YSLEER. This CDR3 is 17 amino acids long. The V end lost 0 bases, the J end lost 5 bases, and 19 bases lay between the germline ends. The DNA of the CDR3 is TGCGCCAGCAGCCAAGACCCCGGGACTATCCTTAGGTATGGCTACACCTTC. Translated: CASSQDPGTILRYGYTF.

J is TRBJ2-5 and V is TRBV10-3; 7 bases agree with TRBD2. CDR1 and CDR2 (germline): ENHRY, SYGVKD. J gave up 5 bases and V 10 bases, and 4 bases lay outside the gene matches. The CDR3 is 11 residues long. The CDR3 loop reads CATREVETQYF. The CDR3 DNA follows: TGTGCCACTCGGGAGGTGGAGACCCAGTACTTC.

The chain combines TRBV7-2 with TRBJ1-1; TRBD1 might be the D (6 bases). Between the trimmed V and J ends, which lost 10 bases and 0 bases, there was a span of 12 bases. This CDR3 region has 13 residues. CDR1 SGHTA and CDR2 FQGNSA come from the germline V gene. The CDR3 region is CAKKGEMNTEAFF. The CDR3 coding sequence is TGTGCCAAAAAGGGGGAGATGAACACTGAAGCTTTCTTT.

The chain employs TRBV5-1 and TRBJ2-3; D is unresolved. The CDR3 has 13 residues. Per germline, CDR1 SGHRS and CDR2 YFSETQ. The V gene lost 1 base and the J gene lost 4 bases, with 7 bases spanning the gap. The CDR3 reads CASSLSEADTQYF. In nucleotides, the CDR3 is TGCGCCAGCAGCTTGAGTGAGGCAGATACGCAGTATTTT.

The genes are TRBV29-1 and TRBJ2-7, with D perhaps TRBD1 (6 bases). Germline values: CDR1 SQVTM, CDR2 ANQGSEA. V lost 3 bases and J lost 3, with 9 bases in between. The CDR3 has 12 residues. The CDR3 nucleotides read TGCAGCGTTGAGACGGACAGCTACGAGCAGTACTTC. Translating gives CSVETDSYEQYF.

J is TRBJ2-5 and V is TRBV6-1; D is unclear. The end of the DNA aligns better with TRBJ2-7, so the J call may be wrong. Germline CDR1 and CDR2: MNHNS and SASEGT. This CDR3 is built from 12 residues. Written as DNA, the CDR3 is TGTGCCAGCAGTGAGCACCGCTACGAGCAGTACTTC. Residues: CASSEHRYEQYF.

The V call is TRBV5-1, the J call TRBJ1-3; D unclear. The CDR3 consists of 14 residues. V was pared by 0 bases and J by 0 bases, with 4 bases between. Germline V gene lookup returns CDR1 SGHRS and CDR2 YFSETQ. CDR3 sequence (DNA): TGCGCCAGCAGCTTGGCGGCCTCTGGAAACACCATATATTTT. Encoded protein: CASSLAASGNTIYF.

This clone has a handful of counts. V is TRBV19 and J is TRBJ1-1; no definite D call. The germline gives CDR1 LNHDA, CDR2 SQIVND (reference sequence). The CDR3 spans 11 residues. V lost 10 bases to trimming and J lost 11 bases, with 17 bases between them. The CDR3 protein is CATRLREQAFF. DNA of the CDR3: TGTGCCACCCGACTAAGGGAGCAGGCTTTCTTT. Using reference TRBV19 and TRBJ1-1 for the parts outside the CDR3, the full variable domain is DGGITQSPKYLFRKEGQNVTLSCEQNLNHDAMYWYRQDPGQGLRLIYYSQIVNDFQKGDIAEGYSVSREKKESFPLTVTSAQKNPTAFYLCATRLREQAFFGQGTRLTVV.

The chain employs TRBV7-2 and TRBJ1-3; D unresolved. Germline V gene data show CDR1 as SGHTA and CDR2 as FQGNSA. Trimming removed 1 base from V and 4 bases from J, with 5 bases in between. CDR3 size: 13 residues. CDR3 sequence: CASSLGLGNTIYF. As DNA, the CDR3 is TGTGCCAGCAGCTTAGGGTTGGGAAACACCATATATTTT.

The CDR3 region is CASSYSRADSPLHF. The CDR3 DNA follows: TGTGCCAGCAGTTACTCGAGGGCTGATTCACCCCTCCACTTT. This rearrangement joins TRBV6-5 to TRBJ1-6; D not resolved. Germline V gives CDR1 MNHEY, CDR2 SVGAGI. V shed 0 bases and J shed 8 bases, with 8 bases lying between them. The CDR3 consists of 14 residues.

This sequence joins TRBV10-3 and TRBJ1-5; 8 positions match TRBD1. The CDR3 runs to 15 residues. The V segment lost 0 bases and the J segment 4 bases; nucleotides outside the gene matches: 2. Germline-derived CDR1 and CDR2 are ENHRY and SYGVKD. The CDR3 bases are TGTGCCATCAGTGAGTCGCAGGGGGCTAATCAGCCCCAGCATTTT. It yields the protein CAISESQGANQPQHF.

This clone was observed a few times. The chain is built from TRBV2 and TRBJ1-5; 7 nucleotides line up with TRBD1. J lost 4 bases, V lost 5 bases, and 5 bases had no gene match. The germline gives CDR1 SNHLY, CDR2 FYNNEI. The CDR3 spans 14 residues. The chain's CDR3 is CASSPGGRNQPQHF. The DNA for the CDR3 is TGTGCCAGCAGTCCAGGGGGGAGGAATCAGCCCCAGCATTTT.

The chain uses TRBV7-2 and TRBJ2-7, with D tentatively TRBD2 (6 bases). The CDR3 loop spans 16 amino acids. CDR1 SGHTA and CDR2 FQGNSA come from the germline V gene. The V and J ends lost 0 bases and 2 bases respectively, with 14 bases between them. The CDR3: CASSLAGGLSPYEQYF. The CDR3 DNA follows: TGTGCCAGCAGCTTAGCGGGGGGACTCAGCCCCTACGAGCAGTACTTC. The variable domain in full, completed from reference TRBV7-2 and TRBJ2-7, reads GAGVSQSPSNKVTEKGKDVELRCDPISGHTALYWYRQSLGQGLEFLIYFQGNSAPDKSGLPSDRFSAERTGGSVSTLTIQRTQQEDSAVYLCASSLAGGLSPYEQYFGPGTRLTVT.

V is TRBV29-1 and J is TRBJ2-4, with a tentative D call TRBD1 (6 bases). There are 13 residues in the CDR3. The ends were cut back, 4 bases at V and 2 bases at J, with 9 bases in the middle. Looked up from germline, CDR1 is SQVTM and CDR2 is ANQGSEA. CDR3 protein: CSVGGTSKNIQYF. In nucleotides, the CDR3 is TGCAGCGTTGGAGGGACATCCAAAAACATTCAGTACTTC.

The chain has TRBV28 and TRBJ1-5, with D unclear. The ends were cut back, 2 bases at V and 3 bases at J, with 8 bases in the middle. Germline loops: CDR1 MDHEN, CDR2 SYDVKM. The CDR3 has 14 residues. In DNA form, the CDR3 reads TGTGCCAGCAGTTTACTAGGGAACAATCAGCCCCAGCATTTT. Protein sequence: CASSLLGNNQPQHF.

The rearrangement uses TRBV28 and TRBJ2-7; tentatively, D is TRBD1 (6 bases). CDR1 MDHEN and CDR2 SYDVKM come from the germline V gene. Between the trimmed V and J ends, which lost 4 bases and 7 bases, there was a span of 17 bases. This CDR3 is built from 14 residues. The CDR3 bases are TGTGCCAGCAGTTCACGACAGGCGGGTAGGGAGCAGTACTTC. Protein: CASSSRQAGREQYF. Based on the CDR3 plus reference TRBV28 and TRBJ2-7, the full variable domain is DVKVTQSSRYLVKRTGEKVFLECVQDMDHENMFWYRQDPGLGLRLIYFSYDVKMKEKGDIPEGYSVSREKKERFSLILESASTNQTSMYLCASSSRQAGREQYFGPGTRLTVT.

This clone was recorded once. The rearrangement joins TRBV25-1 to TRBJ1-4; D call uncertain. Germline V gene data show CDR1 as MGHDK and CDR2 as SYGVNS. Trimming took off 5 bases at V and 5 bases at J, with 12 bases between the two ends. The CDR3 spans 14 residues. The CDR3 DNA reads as TGTGCCAGCAGTCCCACCGGGAGGAATGAAAAACTGTTTTTT. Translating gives CASSPTGRNEKLFF.

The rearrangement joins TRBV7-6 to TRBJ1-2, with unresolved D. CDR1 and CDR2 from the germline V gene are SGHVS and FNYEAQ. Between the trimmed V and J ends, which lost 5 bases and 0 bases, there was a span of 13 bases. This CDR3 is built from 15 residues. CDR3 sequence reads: CASSPRRDPNYGYTF. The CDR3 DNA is TGTGCCAGCAGCCCCAGGAGGGATCCTAACTATGGCTACACCTTC.

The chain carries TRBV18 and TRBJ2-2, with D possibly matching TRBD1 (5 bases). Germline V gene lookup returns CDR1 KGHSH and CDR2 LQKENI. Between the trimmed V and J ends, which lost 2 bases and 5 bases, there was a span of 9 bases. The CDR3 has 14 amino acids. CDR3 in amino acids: CASSPGAETGELFF. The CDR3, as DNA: TGTGCCAGCTCACCAGGGGCGGAGACCGGGGAGCTGTTTTTT.

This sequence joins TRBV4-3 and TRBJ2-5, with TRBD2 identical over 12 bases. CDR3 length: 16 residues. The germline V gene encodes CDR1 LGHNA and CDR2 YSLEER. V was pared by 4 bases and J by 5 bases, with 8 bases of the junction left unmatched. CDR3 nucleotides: TGCGCCAGCAGCCGGGACCTAGCGGGGGGGCGGGAGACCCAGTACTTC. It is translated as CASSRDLAGGRETQYF.